This T cell receptor beta chain was recorded in a study of blood T cell repertoires in COVID-19. Profiled with immunoSEQ multiplex PCR; TCRdb holds only in-frame clones, not every one. The sample carries around 310,000 clones, roughly 91% recorded once. CDR1 and CDR2 (germline): KGHSH, LQKENI. The CDR3 covers 18 residues. V shed 0 bases and J shed 0 bases, with 15 bases lying between them. This TCR derives from a woman younger than 45 who had recovered from COVID-19. The sequenced material came from PBMCs or T cells enriched from blood (not recorded which). The rearrangement uses TRBV18 and TRBJ1-3; D is ambiguous. The CDR3 sequence: CASSPPARVLDSGNTIYF. The CDR3 region has the DNA TGTGCCAGCTCACCACCGGCACGGGTTTTGGACTCTGGAAACACCATATATTTT.